This TCR beta chain appears in the sequencing data of a study of CD8 T cells in ankylosing spondylitis. Points from the study as a whole: Before this, some motif variants had been reported in reactive arthritis synovial fluid and blood. CD8+ by phenotype, disease-linked clones were relatively rare in peripheral blood. A motif of fewer than ten highly homologous TCR beta variants was seen as apparently characteristic of ankylosing spondylitis blood.

For this clonotype: Its specificity is unknown.

TCRdb redid the calling of the 5' RACE reads with MiXCR, one entry per CDR3 protein. The sample includes a few hundred thousand distinct CDR3 sequences, around 22% of them seen just once. Trimming took off 6 bases at V and 4 bases at J, with 15 bases between the two ends. Germline CDR1 MNHEY, CDR2 SVGEGT. This CDR3 comprises 14 residues. The J gene is TRBJ1-2, the V gene TRBV6-2 or TRBV6-3, with D possibly TRBD1 on 5 matching bases. Sequencing used blood, either unsorted or a sorted T cell fraction (not recorded which). The TCR originated in a male donor with ankylosing spondylitis. DNA of the CDR3: TGTGCCAGCAGGGAAACCAGACAGATCTATGGCTACACCTTC. Translation: CASRETRQIYGYTF.